A selection of T cell receptor beta chains follows, all from one sample in a study of regulatory T cells in long-lasting Graves disease. MiXCR was run by TCRdb on the multiplex PCR reads, yielding one entry per CDR3 protein. The table has about 520,000 distinct CDR3 sequences, 9.5% to 15% seen once; the top ten hold 7.5% to 9%. The sample also formed part of further work on T cells in Graves' hyperthyroidism and ophthalmopathy.

The material sequenced was peripheral blood mononuclear cells (PBMCs), taken at new diagnosis, from a patient treated with antithyroid drugs. These TCRs come from a woman in her twenties or thirties with Graves disease. CDR3s include the opening cysteine and the closing phenylalanine or tryptophan. Each record gives: J gene, D gene, V gene, clone size, CDR3 DNA, CDR3 protein. A D gene is named only where the DNA matches it firmly. Some rows have no size entry. The others give once, few or many, or a class for an expanded clone.

J gene: TRBJ2-3
D gene: TRBD2
V gene: TRBV6-2/TRBV6-3
clone size: -
CDR3 DNA: TGTGCCAGCAGTTCCAGTCGTCCGGGAGGCAGAGATACGCAGTATTTT
CDR3 protein: CASSSSRPGGRDTQYF

J gene: TRBJ1-3
D gene: -
V gene: TRBV4-1
clone size: -
CDR3 DNA: TGCGCCAGCAGCCTGGGGGGACCCGGTTCCTCTGGAAACACCATATATTTT
CDR3 protein: CASSLGGPGSSGNTIYF

J gene: TRBJ2-3
D gene: -
V gene: TRBV27
clone size: many
CDR3 DNA: TGTGCCAGCAGTTTAGGGTTCCAGCTCACAGATACGCAGTATTTT
CDR3 protein: CASSLGFQLTDTQYF

J gene: TRBJ2-7
D gene: -
V gene: TRBV6-1
clone size: many
CDR3 DNA: TGTGCCAGCAGTGATTCCGGGACGACACGGGAGCAGTACTTC
CDR3 protein: CASSDSGTTREQYF

J gene: TRBJ2-3
D gene: -
V gene: TRBV5-4
clone size: many
CDR3 DNA: TGTGCCAGCAGCTTGGGACAGTTCACAGATACGCAGTATTTT
CDR3 protein: CASSLGQFTDTQYF

J gene: TRBJ1-5
D gene: TRBD1
V gene: TRBV20-1
clone size: many
CDR3 DNA: TGCAGTGCTGTTACAGGGGATAGCAATCAGCCCCAGCATTTT
CDR3 protein: CSAVTGDSNQPQHF

J gene: TRBJ2-5
D gene: -
V gene: TRBV28
clone size: -
CDR3 DNA: TGTGCCAGCAGTTTGGGTGGGCAGGCCCAGTACTTC
CDR3 protein: CASSLGGQAQYF

J gene: TRBJ2-3
D gene: TRBD1
V gene: TRBV18
clone size: -
CDR3 DNA: TGTGCCAGCTCACCACAGGGGGCTGAAGATACGCAGTATTTT
CDR3 protein: CASSPQGAEDTQYF

J gene: TRBJ2-5
D gene: TRBD2
V gene: TRBV20-1
clone size: many
CDR3 DNA: TGCAGTGCTAGAGATACCCCCGGGAGGGCCGTAGAGACCCAGTACTTC
CDR3 protein: CSARDTPGRAVETQYF

J gene: TRBJ1-5
D gene: -
V gene: TRBV6-2/TRBV6-3
clone size: -
CDR3 DNA: TGTGCCAGCAGTTCCCGTGGGGAGCCCCAGCATTTT
CDR3 protein: CASSSRGEPQHF

J gene: TRBJ2-7
D gene: TRBD2
V gene: TRBV6-1
clone size: few
CDR3 DNA: TGTGCCAGCACCTCCCTAGCGGGAGTCCCATCCTACGAGCAGTACTTC
CDR3 protein: CASTSLAGVPSYEQYF

J gene: TRBJ1-6
D gene: -
V gene: TRBV2
clone size: once
CDR3 DNA: TGTGCCAGCACCGGGGCTCCAAATTCACCCCTCCACTTT
CDR3 protein: CASTGAPNSPLHF

J gene: TRBJ2-7
D gene: TRBD2
V gene: TRBV19
clone size: -
CDR3 DNA: TGTGCCAGTAGTATGGCTAGCGGCTACGAGCAGTACTTC
CDR3 protein: CASSMASGYEQYF

J gene: TRBJ2-7
D gene: -
V gene: TRBV20-1
clone size: few
CDR3 DNA: TGCAGTGCTAAGCGACTCCTCTACGAGCAGTACTTC
CDR3 protein: CSAKRLLYEQYF

J gene: TRBJ2-5
D gene: -
V gene: TRBV12-3/TRBV12-4
clone size: many
CDR3 DNA: TGTGCCAGCAGCACCGAGAGGGGAGTATGGGGATTTCAAGAGACCCAGTACTTC
CDR3 protein: CASSTERGVWGFQETQYF

J gene: TRBJ2-1
D gene: -
V gene: TRBV4-2
clone size: many
CDR3 DNA: TGTGCCAGCAGCCAAGCTGTGACTAGGGTTGGGTATGAGCAGTTCTTC
CDR3 protein: CASSQAVTRVGYEQFF

J gene: TRBJ1-4
D gene: -
V gene: TRBV10-3
clone size: many
CDR3 DNA: TGTGCCATCAGTGAGTCGTATCTTGGCGTAGATGAAAAACTGTTTTTT
CDR3 protein: CAISESYLGVDEKLFF

J gene: TRBJ2-1
D gene: TRBD2
V gene: TRBV7-3
clone size: many
CDR3 DNA: TGTGCCAGCAGCCCGAAGGGCGGGGGTTACAATGAGCAGTTCTTC
CDR3 protein: CASSPKGGGYNEQFF

J gene: TRBJ2-5
D gene: -
V gene: TRBV7-7
clone size: few
CDR3 DNA: TGTGCTAGCAGCGACCCGTCTAGAGAGACCCAGTACTTC
CDR3 protein: CASSDPSRETQYF

J gene: TRBJ1-1
D gene: -
V gene: TRBV6-2/TRBV6-3
clone size: many
CDR3 DNA: TGTGCCAGCAGTTACTCTGTCAGGGGTACTGAAGCTTTCTTT
CDR3 protein: CASSYSVRGTEAFF

J gene: TRBJ2-7
D gene: TRBD1
V gene: TRBV6-1
clone size: few
CDR3 DNA: TGTGCCAGCAGCAACGCCAGGACAGGGTTCTACGAGCAGTACTTC
CDR3 protein: CASSNARTGFYEQYF

J gene: TRBJ1-6
D gene: TRBD1
V gene: TRBV5-1
clone size: few
CDR3 DNA: TGTGCCAGCAGCTTAGCCGCAGACAGGGCTTCGGACCGTTCACCCCTCCACTTT
CDR3 protein: CASSLAADRASDRSPLHF

J gene: TRBJ1-2
D gene: TRBD1
V gene: TRBV28
clone size: many
CDR3 DNA: TGTGCCACCCTGCTTCGACAGGGTTCACACTATGGCTACACCTTC
CDR3 protein: CATLLRQGSHYGYTF

J gene: TRBJ1-2
D gene: TRBD1
V gene: TRBV19
clone size: -
CDR3 DNA: TGTGCCAGTAGACCCTCCGGGACAGGGGGCGGCTATGGCTACACCTTC
CDR3 protein: CASRPSGTGGGYGYTF

J gene: TRBJ2-1
D gene: -
V gene: TRBV7-8
clone size: few
CDR3 DNA: TGTGCCAGCACCCCTCGGGTATCGGTCTTAACAAATGAGCAGTTCTTC
CDR3 protein: CASTPRVSVLTNEQFF

J gene: TRBJ2-1
D gene: TRBD2
V gene: TRBV20-1
clone size: many
CDR3 DNA: TGCAGTGCTAGAGCAGACGGACTAGCGAGTTCCTACAATGAGCAGTTCTTC
CDR3 protein: CSARADGLASSYNEQFF

J gene: TRBJ2-7
D gene: -
V gene: TRBV12-3/TRBV12-4
clone size: many
CDR3 DNA: TGTGCCAGCAGTTTAGGGGCGGGGCGGGAAAGAAACGAGCAGTACTTC
CDR3 protein: CASSLGAGRERNEQYF

J gene: TRBJ2-1
D gene: -
V gene: TRBV10-3
clone size: many
CDR3 DNA: TGTGCCATCAAATCGGAACAGGCCACAAGGGGTGAGCAGTTCTTC
CDR3 protein: CAIKSEQATRGEQFF

J gene: TRBJ2-2
D gene: -
V gene: TRBV18
clone size: -
CDR3 DNA: TGTGCCAGCTCCCCGGGACCGCGTTCCATTTTCCGGGAGCTGTTTTTT
CDR3 protein: CASSPGPRSIFRELFF

J gene: TRBJ2-1
D gene: -
V gene: TRBV20-1
clone size: many
CDR3 DNA: TGCAGTGCCCCGGAGCGCCTCTACAATGAGCAGTTCTTC
CDR3 protein: CSAPERLYNEQFF

J gene: TRBJ1-2
D gene: -
V gene: TRBV9
clone size: few
CDR3 DNA: TGTGCCAGCAGCGTAGCTACTGGGGTTGGCTACACCTTC
CDR3 protein: CASSVATGVGYTF

J gene: TRBJ1-2
D gene: TRBD1
V gene: TRBV14
clone size: many
CDR3 DNA: TGTGCCAGCAGCCAGGCCGGGACAGGGGCTTATGGCTACACCTTC
CDR3 protein: CASSQAGTGAYGYTF

J gene: TRBJ1-6
D gene: -
V gene: TRBV3-1
clone size: many
CDR3 DNA: TGTGCCAGCAGCCAGGCCAATTCACCCCTCCACTTT
CDR3 protein: CASSQANSPLHF

J gene: TRBJ1-1
D gene: -
V gene: TRBV12-3/TRBV12-4
clone size: -
CDR3 DNA: TGTGCCAGCGGACGAAGGGGCGTAATCATGAACACTGAAGCTTTCTTT
CDR3 protein: CASGRRGVIMNTEAFF

J gene: TRBJ2-2
D gene: -
V gene: TRBV3-1
clone size: many
CDR3 DNA: TGTGCCAGCAGCCACAGACCAAGCGGGTCGAACACCGGGGAGCTGTTTTTT
CDR3 protein: CASSHRPSGSNTGELFF

J gene: TRBJ2-1
D gene: -
V gene: TRBV7-9
clone size: many
CDR3 DNA: TGTGCCAGCAGCTTGCAGGGGCACAATGAGCAGTTCTTC
CDR3 protein: CASSLQGHNEQFF

J gene: TRBJ2-7
D gene: TRBD2
V gene: TRBV5-4
clone size: few
CDR3 DNA: TGTGCCAGCAGCTTGGATAGAGCGGGACGGTACGAGCAGTACTTC
CDR3 protein: CASSLDRAGRYEQYF

J gene: TRBJ2-1
D gene: -
V gene: TRBV18
clone size: many
CDR3 DNA: TGTGCCAGCTCACCACCGAGTGACAATGAGCAGTTCTTC
CDR3 protein: CASSPPSDNEQFF

J gene: TRBJ1-6
D gene: -
V gene: TRBV6-9
clone size: -
CDR3 DNA: TGTGCCAGCAGTTACACTGACAGGATTCCTTATAATTCACCCCTCCACTTT
CDR3 protein: CASSYTDRIPYNSPLHF

J gene: TRBJ1-5
D gene: -
V gene: TRBV28
clone size: many
CDR3 DNA: TGTGCCAGCAGTGCGACCGGACACTACAATCAGCCCCAGCATTTT
CDR3 protein: CASSATGHYNQPQHF

J gene: TRBJ1-5
D gene: TRBD1
V gene: TRBV27
clone size: few
CDR3 DNA: TGTGCCAGCAGTTCCCGGGGCAGGGGGTTTAATCAGCCCCAGCATTTT
CDR3 protein: CASSSRGRGFNQPQHF

J gene: TRBJ1-1
D gene: -
V gene: TRBV24-1
clone size: -
CDR3 DNA: TGTGCCACCAGTGACCATCTAAAGGGTACGGGGACTGAAGCTTTCTTT
CDR3 protein: CATSDHLKGTGTEAFF

J gene: TRBJ1-5
D gene: TRBD1
V gene: TRBV19
clone size: many
CDR3 DNA: TGTGCCAGTAGTAATCGGACAGGATCTCAGCCCCAGCATTTT
CDR3 protein: CASSNRTGSQPQHF

J gene: TRBJ1-1
D gene: -
V gene: TRBV12-3/TRBV12-4
clone size: many
CDR3 DNA: TGTGCCAGCAGATCCGGGGGGACGAACACTGAAGCTTTCTTT
CDR3 protein: CASRSGGTNTEAFF

J gene: TRBJ2-7
D gene: -
V gene: TRBV2
clone size: -
CDR3 DNA: TGTGCCAGCATGCTCGCTAGCGCCTACTACGAGCAGTACTTC
CDR3 protein: CASMLASAYYEQYF

J gene: TRBJ2-7
D gene: TRBD2
V gene: TRBV20-1
clone size: -
CDR3 DNA: TGCAGTGCTAGAGGAGGAACTAGCGGGACTCCTGACGAGCAGCACTTC
CDR3 protein: CSARGGTSGTPDEQHF

J gene: TRBJ1-2
D gene: -
V gene: TRBV7-8
clone size: -
CDR3 DNA: TGTGCCAGCAGCTCCATCGGGGGCTGGGACACGGAGTATGGCTACACCTTC
CDR3 protein: CASSSIGGWDTEYGYTF

J gene: TRBJ1-2
D gene: -
V gene: TRBV4-3
clone size: many
CDR3 DNA: TGCGCCAGCAGCCAAGGTCTAGCACAACTAAACTATGGCTACACCTTC
CDR3 protein: CASSQGLAQLNYGYTF

J gene: TRBJ2-7
D gene: TRBD2
V gene: TRBV4-1
clone size: few
CDR3 DNA: TGCGCCAGCAGCCAGGCACCCGCTGGGGGAGCGGGAGTTGGCGAGCAGTACTTC
CDR3 protein: CASSQAPAGGAGVGEQYF

J gene: TRBJ1-4
D gene: -
V gene: TRBV6-9
clone size: many
CDR3 DNA: TGTGCCAGCAGTTACAGGGCAACTAATGAAAAACTGTTTTTT
CDR3 protein: CASSYRATNEKLFF

J gene: TRBJ2-5
D gene: TRBD2
V gene: TRBV28
clone size: many
CDR3 DNA: TGTGCCAGCAGTCTCCGGACTAGCGGGAGGAAAGAGACCCAGTACTTC
CDR3 protein: CASSLRTSGRKETQYF

J gene: TRBJ2-1
D gene: TRBD2
V gene: TRBV11-3
clone size: many
CDR3 DNA: TGTGCCAGCAGCTTCCCGGGAGGGAGGAACAATGAGCAGTTCTTC
CDR3 protein: CASSFPGGRNNEQFF

J gene: TRBJ1-1
D gene: -
V gene: TRBV6-1
clone size: -
CDR3 DNA: TGTGCCAGCGATCAAGACATTCCGAACACTGAAGCTTTCTTT
CDR3 protein: CASDQDIPNTEAFF

J gene: TRBJ2-3
D gene: TRBD2
V gene: TRBV11-2
clone size: many
CDR3 DNA: TGTGCCAGCAGTCCGGGACTAGCGGGGGGCACAGATACGCAGTATTTT
CDR3 protein: CASSPGLAGGTDTQYF

J gene: TRBJ2-3
D gene: TRBD1
V gene: TRBV20-1
clone size: many
CDR3 DNA: TGCAGTGCCCGCCGACAGGGAATTCGCACAGATACGCAGTATTTT
CDR3 protein: CSARRQGIRTDTQYF